This T cell receptor (beta chain) was recorded in a study of blood T cell repertoires in COVID-19. Across the whole study: Whether acute or convalescent, the COVID-19 samples came from the United States, Italy and Spain. The cDNA or gDNA used as material had been derived from T cells, B-cell-depleted T cells, or PBMCs.

Original handling: Estimation of nucleated cell counts relied on the amplification of reference gene primers. TCRdb's copy holds only in-frame clones and misses some; the assay was immunoSEQ multiplex PCR. V and J calls and clone size are those listed in that table; D and trimming were worked out from the DNA. The sample includes 150,000 to 200,000 clones, more than 75% seen only once; the top ten take 0.55% to 0.6%. Germline V gene lookup returns CDR1 MNHEY and CDR2 SVGEGT. The CDR3 runs 14 residues. Trimming stripped 2 bases from V and 0 bases from J, with 5 bases between. Patients at the Seattle site were enrolled during active infection and followed longitudinally.

The clonotype was recovered from a man between 60 and 75 years old with COVID-19, enrolled during active disease. The genes are TRBV6-2 or TRBV6-3 and TRBJ2-1; D remains unclear. Input material: peripheral blood. This chain's CDR3 is CASSYLSSYNEQFF. The CDR3 coding sequence is TGTGCCAGCAGTTACCTGAGCTCCTACAATGAGCAGTTCTTC.